This T cell receptor (beta chain) was observed in a study of control samples from healthy donors and cancer patients. Germline V gene lookup returns CDR1 SGHRS and CDR2 YFSETQ. The V and J ends lost 0 bases and 8 bases, in that order; junction bases with no gene match: 8. The CDR3 has 17 residues. Method: immunoSEQ multiplex PCR; TCRdb's copy keeps in-frame clones and lacks some. The sample has about 88,000 clones, approximately 95% seen once. The sample taken for sequencing was blood. The receptor's source is a man younger than 35 in good health. J is TRBJ2-1 and V is TRBV5-1, with 13 bases fitting TRBD2. The CDR3 reads CASSLAPGLAGYDEQFF. CDR3 coding DNA: TGCGCCAGCAGCTTGGCACCGGGACTAGCGGGGTATGATGAGCAGTTCTTC.